This passage covers 19 T cell receptor beta chains from one sample sequenced in a study of neurological immune-mediated disorders. TCRdb processed the 5' RACE reads anew with MiXCR; each CDR3 protein has one entry. In the table there are about 32,000 distinct CDR3 sequences, about 3.8% of which are singletons. Specimen: PBMCs. The receptors here all came from a man aged 25-45 years with multiple sclerosis.

The chain combines TRBV24-1 with TRBJ2-1; TRBD1 is a possible D gene (5 bases). Germline loops: CDR1 KGHDR, CDR2 SFDVKD. The CDR3 has 15 residues. The ends were cut back, 5 bases at V and 7 bases at J, with 17 bases in the middle. CDR3 bases: TGTGCCACCAGTGGTGTGGGGCAGGCAGGAAATGAGCAGTTCTTC. This sequence encodes CATSGVGQAGNEQFF.

This rearrangement joins TRBV20-1 to TRBJ1-2; 9 nucleotides agree with TRBD1. V lost 0 bases and J lost 6; bases outside the gene matches: 8. The CDR3 is made up of 15 amino acids. Germline loops: CDR1 DFQATT, CDR2 SNEGSKA (reference sequence). CDR3 protein: CSARDITGGVHGYTF. In DNA form, the CDR3 reads TGCAGTGCTAGAGATATTACAGGGGGCGTTCATGGCTACACCTTC.

This clonotype was recorded many times. A read error is possible here, since a much larger clone lies one base away. The CDR3 here is CASSPGTSGRSYNEQFF. CDR3 DNA: TGTGCCAGCAGCCCTGGGACTAGCGGGAGATCCTACAATGAGCAGTTCTTC. This sequence joins TRBV9 and TRBJ2-1; 14 positions agree with TRBD2. This CDR3 comprises 17 residues. Trimming at V came to 4 bases and at J to 1 base, leaving 4 bases not matched to a gene. The germline gives CDR1 SGDLS, CDR2 YYNGEE.

This clonotype was seen ten or more times. The J gene is TRBJ1-4, the V gene TRBV20-1; no reliable D call. The V end was cut by 6 bases, the J end by 5 bases, with 4 bases between. Germline CDR1 is DFQATT and CDR2 is SNEGSKA (reference sequence). The CDR3 loop spans 10 amino acids. The CDR3 DNA follows: TGCAGTGCGCGAAATGAAAAACTGTTTTTT. This codes for CSARNEKLFF.

In this sample, this clonotype turned up a few times. This chain connects TRBV19 to TRBJ1-5; a weak D match, TRBD1 (6 bases). CDR1 LNHDA and CDR2 SQIVND come from the germline V gene (reference sequence). The CDR3 extends over 15 amino acids. The ends were cut back, 8 bases at V and 0 bases at J, with 14 bases in the middle. DNA of the CDR3: TGTGCCAGTGAGGACAGAGCTTATAGCAATCAGCCCCAGCATTTT. It is translated as CASEDRAYSNQPQHF. Full variable domain (outside the CDR3, taken from reference TRBV19 and TRBJ1-5): DGGITQSPKYLFRKEGQNVTLSCEQNLNHDAMYWYRQDPGQGLRLIYYSQIVNDFQKGDIAEGYSVSREKKESFPLTVTSAQKNPTAFYLCASEDRAYSNQPQHFGDGTRLSIL.

Comment on this clonotype: A read error may be the cause here, since a much bigger clone is one base away. No conserved phenylalanine or tryptophan ends this CDR3, so it is likely a read error. The chain carries TRBV27 and TRBJ2-1; 7 bases map to TRBD2. The CDR3 runs to 14 residues. Germline CDR1 MNHEY, CDR2 SMNVEV (reference sequence). Trimming cost V 5 bases and J 10 bases; bases outside gene matches: 11. The CDR3 coding sequence is TGTGCCAGCAGTCCCTCCGGGGGAGCGGGGGAGCAGTTCTGC. It is translated as CASSPSGGAGEQFC.

This clonotype was found many times. As DNA, the CDR3 is TGCGCCAGCAGCAGCGGACACTACGAGCAGTACTTC. It is translated as CASSSGHYEQYF. V is TRBV5-1 and J is TRBJ2-7, with D possibly called TRBD1 or TRBD2 (5 bases each). V was cut by 4 bases and J by 3 bases, with 8 bases left in between. Germline V gene lookup returns CDR1 SGHRS and CDR2 YFSETQ. CDR3 length: 12 amino acids.

The table lists this clonotype with many counts. The gene calls are TRBV4-3 and TRBJ1-1; no reliable D call. The length of the CDR3 is 15 residues. V was cut by 5 bases and J by 2 bases, with 15 bases left in between. CDR1 is LGHNA, CDR2 YSLEER, per germline. CDR3 bases: TGCGCCAGCAGCTATTCCCTGATATTAAACACTGAAGCTTTCTTT. Protein sequence: CASSYSLILNTEAFF.

This clonotype occurred many times. This chain links TRBV5-1 with TRBJ1-2; D is unresolved. With 2 bases removed from V and 2 bases from J, the gap between germline ends came to 7 bases. The CDR3 length is 13 residues. From germline, CDR1 is SGHRS and CDR2 YFSETQ. The CDR3 DNA reads TGCGCCAGCAGCTTTGACGGAAACTATGGCTACACCTTC. Protein product: CASSFDGNYGYTF.

This clonotype was observed a handful of times. The V and J genes are TRBV10-3 and TRBJ2-1; 8 bases map to TRBD1. V shed 7 bases and J 5 bases; nucleotides not matched to a gene: 7. CDR3 size: 14 residues. CDR1 is ENHRY and CDR2 is SYGVKD in the germline V gene. As DNA, the CDR3 is TGTGCCATCAAAGGACAGGGAATCCACAATGAGCAGTTCTTC. Its translation: CAIKGQGIHNEQFF.

This clonotype has a count of ten or more. The chain carries TRBV7-9 and TRBJ2-1; 12 bases line up with TRBD2. Trimming cost V 7 bases and J 10 bases; bases outside gene matches: 5. Germline CDR1 and CDR2: SEHNR and FQNEAQ (reference sequence). CDR3 length: 13 amino acids. The CDR3 bases are TGTGCCAGCACACTAGCGGGGGGTCAAGAGCAGTTCTTC. Its protein is CASTLAGGQEQFF.

This clonotype appeared many times. The chain has TRBV20-1 and TRBJ2-1, with TRBD2 identical over 7 bases. CDR3 length: 15 amino acids. The ends lost 0 bases at V and 5 bases at J; junction bases unmatched: 7. The germline gives CDR1 DFQATT, CDR2 SNEGSKA (reference sequence). The CDR3 DNA reads as TGCAGTGCTAGAGAGCTGCGGGGGACCAACAATGAGCAGTTCTTC. As protein: CSARELRGTNNEQFF.

This rearrangement joins TRBV6-2 or TRBV6-3 to TRBJ1-1, with D hard to call. CDR3 length equals 12 residues. V was shortened by 6 bases and J by 6 bases, with 11 bases between the two germline ends. Germline V lookup: CDR1 MNHEY, CDR2 SVGEGT. The CDR3 coding sequence is TGTGCCAGCAGCACCTCGTTTGCTGAAGCTTTCTTT. Translated, it gives CASSTSFAEAFF.

This clonotype was recorded many times. The chain combines TRBV20-1 with TRBJ1-5; D is undetermined. This CDR3 has 13 amino acids. The V gene's germline CDR1 is DFQATT and CDR2 SNEGSKA (reference sequence). V dropped 6 bases and J dropped 4 bases, with 13 bases sitting between them. CDR3 sequence (DNA): TGCAGTGCACCGACGCAGCCGAATCAGCCCCAGCATTTT. It translates to CSAPTQPNQPQHF.

This clonotype was found many times. The chain recombines TRBV7-9 with TRBJ2-7, with TRBD2 identical over 7 bases. This CDR3 spans 15 amino acids. After removal of 5 bases from V and 0 bases from J, the junction contained 7 bases not matched to a gene. Looked up from germline, CDR1 is SEHNR and CDR2 is FQNEAQ (reference sequence). This chain's CDR3 is CASSPGGRSSYEQYF. The CDR3 coding sequence is TGTGCCAGCAGCCCCGGCGGGAGAAGCTCCTACGAGCAGTACTTC.

This clonotype occurred many times. One end of the junction varies from germline; a read error may be responsible. This sequence joins TRBV7-7 and TRBJ2-6, with D perhaps matching TRBD1 (6 bases). The CDR3 consists of 15 residues. CDR1 is SSHAT and CDR2 is FNYEAQ in the germline V gene (reference sequence). DNA for the CDR3: TGTGCTAGCAGCCAAGGGACACCTGGGGCCAACGTCCTGACTTTC. Translated, it gives CASSQGTPGANVLTF. The variable domain in full, with the rest retrieved from reference TRBV7-7 and TRBJ2-6, is GAGVSQSPRYKVTKRGQDVTLRCDPISSHATLYWYQQALGQGPEFLTYFNYEAQPDKSGLPSDRFSAERPEGSISTLTIQRTEQRDSAMYRCASSQGTPGANVLTFGAGSRLTVL.

Worth noting for this clonotype: A read error is possible here, since a much larger clone lies one base away. This chain links TRBV10-3 with TRBJ1-5; D call uncertain. Germline values: CDR1 ENHRY, CDR2 SYGVKD. With 3 bases removed from V and 2 bases from J, the gap between germline ends came to 5 bases. The CDR3 runs 13 residues. The CDR3 bases are TGTGCCATCAGTGACAAGGGCAATCAGCCCCAGCATTTT. It yields the protein CAISDKGNQPQHF.

The chain carries TRBV7-2 and TRBJ1-2; D remains unclear. Looked up from germline, CDR1 is SGHTA and CDR2 is FQGNSA. Deletions cut 2 bases from V and 3 bases from J, with 16 bases between. The CDR3 covers 16 residues. Here the CDR3 reads CASSLNSGRIDYGYTF. The CDR3 bases are TGTGCCAGCAGCTTAAATTCGGGCAGAATTGACTATGGCTACACCTTC.

This clonotype was picked up many times. The V and J genes are TRBV24-1 and TRBJ2-7; tentative D call: TRBD1 (6 bases). Trimming pared 2 bases from V and 6 bases from J, leaving 13 bases between. The germline V gene encodes CDR1 KGHDR and CDR2 SFDVKD. There are 14 residues in the CDR3. CDR3 bases: TGTGCCACCAGTGATTCTCAGGGGAAAGGCGAGCAGTACTTC. Amino acids: CATSDSQGKGEQYF.